A selection of T cell receptor beta chains follows, all from one sample in a study of T cell responses to AZD1222 COVID-19 vaccine. Repertoires were generated with immunoSEQ multiplex PCR, while TCRdb's copy carries only in-frame clones and drops some. The data show approximately 93,000 clones, 89% seen once. Sequencing was performed on peripheral blood, taken 28 days after the second AZD1222 dose. The receptor set was obtained from an adult who received the AZD1222 COVID-19 vaccine. Both conserved end residues are part of each CDR3. Each record gives: clone size, D gene, V gene, J gene, CDR3 protein, CDR3 DNA. D genes are given only for firm matches. Size values are once, few and many counts, or a class for expanded clones, and some rows have none.

abundance: once
d_gene: TRBD1
v_gene: TRBV5-5
j_gene: TRBJ2-6
CDR3aa: CASSLLDRAAGANVLTF
CDR3nt: TGTGCCAGCAGCTTGTTGGACAGGGCGGCTGGGGCCAACGTCCTGACTTTC

abundance: NA
d_gene: TRBD1
v_gene: TRBV5-5
j_gene: TRBJ1-5
CDR3aa: CASSPRTGVLQPQHF
CDR3nt: TGTGCCAGCAGCCCCCGGACAGGGGTGCTTCAGCCCCAGCATTTT

abundance: NA
d_gene: NA
v_gene: TRBV2
j_gene: TRBJ2-1
CDR3aa: CASSDHEQFF
CDR3nt: TGTGCCAGCAGTGACCATGAGCAGTTCTTC

abundance: few
d_gene: TRBD1
v_gene: TRBV10-3
j_gene: TRBJ1-1
CDR3aa: CAISVARGLDEAFF
CDR3nt: TGTGCCATCAGTGTTGCCAGGGGGCTGGATGAAGCTTTCTTT

abundance: NA
d_gene: NA
v_gene: TRBV7-8
j_gene: TRBJ1-1
CDR3aa: CASGGLNTEAFF
CDR3nt: TGTGCCTCCGGCGGGTTGAACACTGAAGCTTTCTTT

abundance: NA
d_gene: NA
v_gene: TRBV7-9
j_gene: TRBJ1-1
CDR3aa: CASSPAWGADTEAFF
CDR3nt: TGTGCCAGCAGTCCAGCTTGGGGGGCGGACACTGAAGCTTTCTTT

abundance: NA
d_gene: NA
v_gene: TRBV19
j_gene: TRBJ1-6
CDR3aa: CASSIDRLGANSPLHF
CDR3nt: TGTGCCAGTAGTATAGATCGGCTAGGAGCGAATTCACCCCTCCACTTT

abundance: NA
d_gene: NA
v_gene: TRBV29-1
j_gene: TRBJ1-3
CDR3aa: CSVGQSSGNTIYF
CDR3nt: TGCAGCGTAGGTCAGAGCTCTGGAAACACCATATATTTT

abundance: NA
d_gene: TRBD1
v_gene: TRBV4-2
j_gene: TRBJ1-5
CDR3aa: CASSQGADRGYRGNQPQHF
CDR3nt: TGTGCCAGCAGCCAAGGGGCGGACAGGGGTTATAGGGGCAATCAGCCCCAGCATTTT

abundance: NA
d_gene: TRBD1
v_gene: TRBV28
j_gene: TRBJ2-7
CDR3aa: CASSQTGTLAEQYF
CDR3nt: TGTGCCAGCAGTCAGACAGGGACCCTAGCCGAGCAGTACTTC

abundance: NA
d_gene: TRBD1
v_gene: TRBV18
j_gene: TRBJ1-4
CDR3aa: CASSAEQGLIEKLFF
CDR3nt: TGTGCCAGCTCAGCGGAACAGGGGCTTATTGAAAAACTGTTTTTT

abundance: NA
d_gene: NA
v_gene: TRBV7-6
j_gene: TRBJ1-3
CDR3aa: CASSTGLLSGNTIYF
CDR3nt: TGTGCCAGCAGCACGGGACTGCTCTCTGGAAACACCATATATTTT

abundance: NA
d_gene: NA
v_gene: TRBV7-9
j_gene: TRBJ2-1
CDR3aa: CASSPLGVYNEQFF
CDR3nt: TGTGCCAGCAGCCCACTTGGGGTCTACAATGAGCAGTTCTTC

abundance: NA
d_gene: NA
v_gene: TRBV27
j_gene: TRBJ2-7
CDR3aa: CASSLPGRSSYEQYF
CDR3nt: TGTGCCAGCAGTTTACCAGGAAGGTCCTCCTACGAGCAGTACTTC

abundance: NA
d_gene: NA
v_gene: TRBV5-1
j_gene: TRBJ2-5
CDR3aa: CASSLEQGRKETQYF
CDR3nt: TGCGCCAGCAGCTTGGAACAGGGTCGGAAAGAGACCCAGTACTTC

abundance: NA
d_gene: NA
v_gene: TRBV12-2
j_gene: TRBJ1-5
CDR3aa: CASRAGQGGAFSNQPQHF
CDR3nt: TGTGCAAGTCGCGCAGGACAGGGAGGGGCCTTTAGCAATCAGCCCCAGCATTTT

abundance: NA
d_gene: TRBD1
v_gene: TRBV6-2/TRBV6-3
j_gene: TRBJ2-7
CDR3aa: CASSDRDYEQYF
CDR3nt: TGTGCCAGCAGCGACAGGGACTACGAGCAGTACTTC

abundance: NA
d_gene: NA
v_gene: TRBV27
j_gene: TRBJ1-6
CDR3aa: CASSFSGWDSPLHF
CDR3nt: TGTGCCAGCAGTTTCTCGGGGTGGGATTCACCCCTCCACTTT

abundance: NA
d_gene: TRBD2
v_gene: TRBV5-1
j_gene: TRBJ2-1
CDR3aa: CASSLAGLAFDEQFF
CDR3nt: TGCGCCAGCAGCTTAGCGGGACTAGCCTTCGATGAGCAGTTCTTC

abundance: NA
d_gene: NA
v_gene: TRBV4-3
j_gene: TRBJ2-4
CDR3aa: CASSQVTSTLAKNIQYF
CDR3nt: TGCGCCAGCAGCCAGGTTACAAGTACTTTAGCCAAAAACATTCAGTACTTC

abundance: NA
d_gene: NA
v_gene: TRBV5-1
j_gene: TRBJ2-5
CDR3aa: CASSTGNVGAQETQYF
CDR3nt: TGCGCCAGCAGCACGGGGAATGTCGGCGCCCAAGAGACCCAGTACTTC

abundance: NA
d_gene: NA
v_gene: TRBV29-1
j_gene: TRBJ2-1
CDR3aa: CSVRRNEQFF
CDR3nt: TGCAGCGTTCGGAGAAATGAGCAGTTCTTC

abundance: once
d_gene: TRBD1
v_gene: TRBV7-3
j_gene: TRBJ2-7
CDR3aa: CASSLDRSYEQYF
CDR3nt: TGTGCCAGCAGCCTGGACAGGTCCTACGAGCAGTACTTC

abundance: few
d_gene: NA
v_gene: TRBV4-3
j_gene: TRBJ2-2
CDR3aa: CASSQARDGNTGELFF
CDR3nt: TGCGCCAGCAGCCAAGCCCGGGACGGAAACACCGGGGAGCTGTTTTTT

abundance: once
d_gene: NA
v_gene: TRBV6-5
j_gene: TRBJ1-4
CDR3aa: CASSYSYSGAGEKLFF
CDR3nt: TGTGCCAGCAGTTACTCGTACTCGGGGGCAGGGGAAAAACTGTTTTTT

abundance: NA
d_gene: TRBD2
v_gene: TRBV7-2
j_gene: TRBJ2-5
CDR3aa: CASSLHTSGGQTQYF
CDR3nt: TGTGCCAGCAGCTTACATACTAGCGGGGGACAGACCCAGTACTTC

abundance: NA
d_gene: TRBD1
v_gene: TRBV7-8
j_gene: TRBJ2-7
CDR3aa: CASSRGQGMSYEQYF
CDR3nt: TGTGCCAGCAGTAGGGGACAGGGAATGTCCTACGAGCAGTACTTC

abundance: few
d_gene: TRBD1
v_gene: TRBV5-6
j_gene: TRBJ1-5
CDR3aa: CASSLGMGQGTNQPQHF
CDR3nt: TGTGCCAGCAGCTTGGGAATGGGACAGGGCACCAATCAGCCCCAGCATTTT

abundance: NA
d_gene: TRBD1
v_gene: TRBV6-5
j_gene: TRBJ1-5
CDR3aa: CASSPDRASNQPQHF
CDR3nt: TGTGCCAGCAGTCCGGACAGGGCGAGCAATCAGCCCCAGCATTTT

abundance: NA
d_gene: NA
v_gene: TRBV10-3
j_gene: TRBJ2-3
CDR3aa: CAITEGSTDTQYF
CDR3nt: TGTGCCATCACGGAGGGGAGCACAGATACGCAGTATTTT

abundance: NA
d_gene: NA
v_gene: TRBV5-8
j_gene: TRBJ2-1
CDR3aa: CASSFVTDALGSYNEQFF
CDR3nt: TGTGCCAGCAGCTTCGTCACAGACGCGTTGGGTTCCTACAATGAGCAGTTCTTC

abundance: NA
d_gene: TRBD1
v_gene: TRBV24-1
j_gene: TRBJ1-5
CDR3aa: CATSDGDSSWAQHF
CDR3nt: TGTGCCACCAGTGATGGGGACAGCTCCTGGGCCCAGCATTTT

abundance: NA
d_gene: NA
v_gene: TRBV6-5
j_gene: TRBJ1-1
CDR3aa: CASSYSPDEAFF
CDR3nt: TGTGCCAGCAGTTACTCACCTGACGAAGCTTTCTTT

abundance: NA
d_gene: NA
v_gene: TRBV3-1/TRBV3-2
j_gene: TRBJ1-3
CDR3aa: CASSQVSLGQLGNTIYF
CDR3nt: TGTGCCAGCAGCCAAGTAAGCTTGGGCCAGCTTGGAAACACCATATATTTT

abundance: NA
d_gene: NA
v_gene: TRBV5-1
j_gene: TRBJ1-1
CDR3aa: CASSLEGGSNTEAFF
CDR3nt: TGCGCCAGCAGCTTGGAGGGCGGATCGAACACTGAAGCTTTCTTT

abundance: NA
d_gene: NA
v_gene: TRBV11-3
j_gene: TRBJ2-7
CDR3aa: CASSLSEVDEQYF
CDR3nt: TGTGCCAGCAGCTTAAGTGAAGTAGACGAGCAGTACTTC

abundance: NA
d_gene: TRBD2
v_gene: TRBV23-1
j_gene: TRBJ2-2
CDR3aa: CASRPLGTRDRRRLNTGELFF
CDR3nt: TGCGCCAGCAGACCGTTAGGGACTAGGGACCGGAGGAGGCTGAACACCGGGGAGCTGTTTTTT

abundance: NA
d_gene: NA
v_gene: TRBV27
j_gene: TRBJ2-7
CDR3aa: CASSFLERVDEQYF
CDR3nt: TGTGCCAGCAGTTTTTTGGAGCGGGTAGACGAGCAGTACTTC

abundance: NA
d_gene: TRBD1
v_gene: TRBV5-6
j_gene: TRBJ2-7
CDR3aa: CASSSDEDRAVYEQYF
CDR3nt: TGTGCCAGCAGTTCTGATGAGGACAGGGCGGTCTACGAGCAGTACTTC

abundance: NA
d_gene: NA
v_gene: TRBV6-5
j_gene: TRBJ1-1
CDR3aa: CASSVTPDTEAFF
CDR3nt: TGTGCCAGCAGCGTTACCCCGGACACTGAAGCTTTCTTT

abundance: NA
d_gene: NA
v_gene: TRBV15
j_gene: TRBJ1-6
CDR3aa: CATSRPTGSYNSPLHF
CDR3nt: TGTGCCACCAGCAGACCCACAGGGTCCTATAATTCACCCCTCCACTTT

abundance: NA
d_gene: NA
v_gene: TRBV7-9
j_gene: TRBJ2-3
CDR3aa: CASSPPVGGGTDTQYF
CDR3nt: TGTGCCAGCAGCCCCCCCGTCGGCGGGGGCACAGATACGCAGTATTTT

abundance: NA
d_gene: NA
v_gene: TRBV3-1/TRBV3-2
j_gene: TRBJ2-3
CDR3aa: CASSLGSTDTQYF
CDR3nt: TGTGCCAGCAGCCTTGGGTCCACAGATACGCAGTATTTT

abundance: NA
d_gene: NA
v_gene: TRBV7-2
j_gene: TRBJ1-4
CDR3aa: CASSSQGSSGKLFF
CDR3nt: TGTGCCAGCAGCTCCCAGGGTTCGTCCGGAAAACTGTTTTTT

abundance: NA
d_gene: NA
v_gene: TRBV5-1
j_gene: TRBJ1-5
CDR3aa: CASSFGYREAPQHF
CDR3nt: TGCGCCAGCAGCTTCGGTTACAGGGAGGCGCCCCAGCATTTT

abundance: NA
d_gene: NA
v_gene: TRBV19
j_gene: TRBJ1-5
CDR3aa: CASRAGQRNQPQHF
CDR3nt: TGTGCCAGTAGGGCGGGACAACGGAATCAGCCCCAGCATTTT

abundance: NA
d_gene: TRBD1
v_gene: TRBV2
j_gene: TRBJ2-7
CDR3aa: CASIPGQGASYEQYF
CDR3nt: TGTGCCAGCATCCCGGGACAGGGGGCCTCCTACGAGCAGTACTTC

abundance: NA
d_gene: NA
v_gene: TRBV13
j_gene: TRBJ2-3
CDR3aa: CASSPEGFNTDTQYF
CDR3nt: TGTGCCAGCAGCCCGGAGGGATTTAACACAGATACGCAGTATTTT

abundance: NA
d_gene: NA
v_gene: TRBV7-3
j_gene: TRBJ1-2
CDR3aa: CASSLTRADYGYTF
CDR3nt: TGTGCCAGCAGCTTAACGAGGGCAGACTATGGCTACACCTTC

abundance: NA
d_gene: TRBD1
v_gene: TRBV5-6
j_gene: TRBJ1-1
CDR3aa: CASRGQGNTEAFF
CDR3nt: TGTGCCAGCAGGGGACAGGGGAACACTGAAGCTTTCTTT

abundance: NA
d_gene: NA
v_gene: TRBV11-2
j_gene: TRBJ1-5
CDR3aa: CASSLEGQPQHF
CDR3nt: TGTGCCAGCAGCTTAGAGGGTCAGCCCCAGCATTTT

abundance: NA
d_gene: NA
v_gene: TRBV13
j_gene: TRBJ2-5
CDR3aa: CASSTGLKTQYF
CDR3nt: TGTGCCAGCAGCACAGGGTTGAAGACCCAGTACTTC

abundance: NA
d_gene: NA
v_gene: TRBV15
j_gene: TRBJ2-5
CDR3aa: CATSRMRTVQETQYF
CDR3nt: TGTGCCACCAGCAGAATGCGGACAGTCCAAGAGACCCAGTACTTC